Detailed here is one T cell receptor (beta chain). The antigen is undetermined. This sample is drawn from a study of Ad26.COV2.S vaccination and SARS-CoV-2 variants. Looking at the study overall: Participants got Ad26.COV2.S intramuscularly, once or twice 56 days apart. General study results and limits: Researchers cautioned that TCR breadth and depth analyses may have underestimated total T cell responses. It was vaccine recipients, not placebo recipients, who had the higher spike-specific TCR breadth.

Stated treatment: around 19 received Ad26.COV2.S at low or high dose, single or two shots; 5 received placebo; per-sample allocation not given. Day 63 after the first vaccine or placebo injection was the time point for sampling. Measured with immunoSEQ multiplex PCR; TCRdb has only the in-frame clones, and not every one. The sample has about 320,000 clones, around 83% seen once; the top ten hold roughly 1.9%. The V and J ends lost 4 bases and 0 bases respectively, with 6 bases between them. The CDR3 length is 13 residues. Germline assignment: CDR1 KGHSH and CDR2 LQKENI. This specimen was peripheral blood, taken in a trial of Ad26.COV2.S vaccine versus placebo. This clonotype was obtained from a person aged 18-60 years who received the Ad26.COV2.S COVID-19 vaccine or a placebo. The gene calls are TRBV18 and TRBJ1-2; no clear D. CDR3 nucleotide sequence: TGTGCCAGCTCACAGGATCCTAACTATGGCTACACCTTC. It encodes CASSQDPNYGYTF.